The entry that follows covers one TCR beta chain sequence. This sample is part of a study of blood T cell repertoires in COVID-19. Study details: The United States, Italy and Spain were the sources of the acute and convalescent COVID-19 samples. Sample material is recorded as cDNA or gDNA derived from T cells, B-cell-depleted T cells, or PBMCs.

CDR3 size: 14 residues. CDR1 is KGHDR and CDR2 is SFDVKD in the germline V gene. V lost 5 bases and J lost 5; bases outside the gene matches: 2. Per the original data handling: Estimation of nucleated cell counts relied on the amplification of reference gene primers. Here immunoSEQ multiplex PCR was the method, and the copy in TCRdb shows in-frame clones only, minus some. That table furnishes V, J and clone size, whereas the DNA furnished D and trimming. The sample lists around 56,000 clones, 80% to 85% occurring once. The specimen sequenced was peripheral blood. The sequence was collected from a woman over 75 with active or convalescent COVID-19. The chain links TRBV24-1 to TRBJ2-3; 11 bases are a match to TRBD2. The CDR3 is CATSGTSGQDTQYF. CDR3 sequence (DNA): TGTGCCACCAGTGGGACTAGCGGGCAAGATACGCAGTATTTT.